This is a list of T cell receptor beta chains from one sample in a study of monozygotic twins with inflammatory bowel disease. TCRdb re-called the 5' RACE reads, yielding one record per CDR3 amino acid sequence without DNA. This listing includes approximately 330,000 distinct CDR3 sequences. Sequencing used blood. The receptors derive from a human donor with ulcerative colitis or Crohn's disease, or a healthy co-twin of an affected twin (not recorded which). The CDR3 runs from the conserved cysteine through the conserved F or W.

TRBJ1-1,TRBV5-1,CASKAPGGVLNTEAFF
TRBJ2-3,TRBV7-9,CASSLSMASATDTQYF
TRBJ2-7,TRBV6-1,CASSDTRGLAGYYEQYF
TRBJ1-2,TRBV28,CASSKGNWRGYTF
TRBJ2-4,TRBV15,CATSREGPKNIQYF
TRBJ2-3,TRBV5-1,CASSLGTSSSTDTQYF
TRBJ2-7,TRBV27,CASSFRMAPAYEQYF
TRBJ1-4,TRBV30,CAWSVTSGQGAGKLFF
TRBJ2-1,TRBV20-1,CSASKREYEQFF
TRBJ1-1,TRBV29-1,CSVGPGTGSTEAFF
TRBJ2-7,TRBV5-1,CASSALSSYEQYF
TRBJ2-7,TRBV20-1,CSATRGLTDDEQYF
TRBJ2-5,TRBV20-1,CSAPQTQETQYF
TRBJ1-2,TRBV7-9,CASSPGMGGYTF
TRBJ2-1,TRBV11-1,CASSLAFEGETATYNEQFF
TRBJ2-5,TRBV4-3,CASSQGRGTKETQYF
TRBJ2-3,TRBV28,CASSSRTSGGHTQYF
TRBJ2-1,TRBV28,CASRSRPSPYNEQFF
TRBJ2-1,TRBV7-2,CASSLGAAEPFYNEQFF
TRBJ2-7,TRBV6-5,CASSYDSTASRNYEQYF
TRBJ2-3,TRBV3-1,CASSRGDSTQYF
TRBJ2-1,TRBV11-2,CASSLGVDNEQFF
TRBJ1-3,TRBV7-2,CASSLGQGAPGNTIYF
TRBJ2-3,TRBV5-6,CASSSRRGSGIDTQYF
TRBJ1-5,TRBV20-1,CSASPTGGGQPQHF
TRBJ2-7,TRBV25-1,CASGVGGYYEQYF
TRBJ2-3,TRBV5-1,CASSLVGGQDTQYF
TRBJ2-2,TRBV12-3/TRBV12-4,CASSVLRELFF
TRBJ2-7,TRBV20-1,CSAETTQTASYEQYF
TRBJ2-1,TRBV20-1,CSALTPLWDNEQFF
TRBJ2-7,TRBV12-3/TRBV12-4,CASSYGGYEQYF
TRBJ1-1,TRBV7-9,CASSLSGGTEAFF
TRBJ1-5,TRBV15,CATSMGWGNQPQHF
TRBJ2-1,TRBV29-1,CSVDHRGSYNEQFF
TRBJ2-2,TRBV27,CASSLSRGNTGELFF
TRBJ2-3,TRBV2,CASSAAGTRSDTQYF